The 14 T cell receptor beta chains in this list originate from one sample, sequenced in a study of blood T cell repertoires in COVID-19. Repertoires were generated with immunoSEQ multiplex PCR, while TCRdb's copy carries only in-frame clones and drops some. The table lists over 200,000 clones, approximately 82% of them singletons. The sample comprised peripheral blood. The origin of the receptors is a man at least 80 years old with acute or convalescent COVID-19.

The J gene is TRBJ2-5, the V gene TRBV6-2 or TRBV6-3; the D gene is possibly TRBD1 (6 bases). The CDR3 is 14 residues long. Germline V gives CDR1 MNHEY, CDR2 SVGEGT. Trimming took 2 bases from V and 4 from J, leaving 11 bases between them. The CDR3 loop is CASSYPGVGETQYF. The CDR3, as DNA: TGTGCCAGCAGTTACCCAGGGGTCGGAGAGACCCAGTACTTC.

The rearrangement uses TRBV28 and TRBJ2-7, with 10 positions matching TRBD1. Germline CDR1 MDHEN, CDR2 SYDVKM. V shed 6 bases, J shed 0 bases, and the junction held 8 bases outside the gene matches. This CDR3 region has 16 residues. The CDR3 nucleotides read TGTGCCAGCAGCGGAATGGGACAGGGGACCTCCTACGAGCAGTACTTC. This sequence encodes CASSGMGQGTSYEQYF.

This chain uses TRBV28 with TRBJ2-1; 9 nucleotides agree with TRBD1. V lost 3 bases and J lost 4; bases outside the gene matches: 1. CDR3 length: 14 amino acids. In germline, CDR1 is MDHEN, CDR2 SYDVKM. The CDR3 nucleotides are TGTGCCAGCAGTTTGACAGGGGGGTACAATGAGCAGTTCTTC. It codes for CASSLTGGYNEQFF.

This clone was recorded only once. The chain carries TRBV3-1 (or the pseudogene TRBV3-2) and TRBJ2-1; TRBD2 is a possible D gene (5 bases). The CDR3 consists of 14 residues. Germline CDR1 is LGHDT and CDR2 is YNNKEL (reference sequence). V was trimmed by 2 bases and J by 3 bases, leaving 8 bases between them. The CDR3 loop is CASSQPGIYNEQFF. The CDR3, as DNA: TGTGCCAGCAGCCAACCCGGGATCTACAATGAGCAGTTCTTC.

J is TRBJ2-3 and V is TRBV19; D perhaps matches TRBD1 (5 bases). Germline V gives CDR1 LNHDA, CDR2 SQIVND (reference sequence). Trimming removed 4 bases at V and 4 bases at J, with 21 bases between. The CDR3 totals 17 residues. The CDR3 reads CASSTRFGAASSDTQYF. The DNA for the CDR3 is TGTGCCAGTAGTACCCGGTTTGGGGCCGCATCGTCAGATACGCAGTATTTT.

This chain links TRBV6-1 with TRBJ2-3; TRBD2 matches 7 bases. Germline V gene sequence: CDR1 MNHNS, CDR2 SASEGT. The trim removed 1 base at V and 0 bases at J, leaving 7 bases unmatched. CDR3 length: 17 amino acids. CDR3 sequence: CASSEVGGRLSTDTQYF. In nucleotides, the CDR3 is TGTGCCAGCAGTGAAGTGGGCGGGAGACTTAGCACAGATACGCAGTATTTT.

The chain is built from TRBV18 and TRBJ2-7; 7 bases match TRBD1. V dropped 2 bases and J dropped 7; count of bases not matched to a gene: 5. The germline gives CDR1 KGHSH, CDR2 LQKENI. The CDR3 is 13 amino acids. The CDR3 DNA sequence: TGTGCCAGCTCACCAGGGACAGAGCGTGAGCAGTACTTC. This sequence encodes CASSPGTEREQYF. The full variable domain, rest sourced from reference TRBV18 and TRBJ2-7, is NAGVMQNPRHLVRRRGQEARLRCSPMKGHSHVYWYRQLPEEGLKFMVYLQKENIIDESGMPKERFSAEFPKEGPSILRIQQVVRGDSAAYFCASSPGTEREQYFGPGTRLTVT.

Details on this clone: The germline gene is not matched at one end of the junction; a read error may be the cause. Different DNA sequences within this sample yield the same CDR3. The chain uses TRBV7-7 and TRBJ2-2, with TRBD2 as a possible D gene (7 bases). Germline loops: CDR1 SSHAT, CDR2 FNYEAQ (reference sequence). CDR3 length: 15 residues. The CDR3 is CASSLGGPGTGELFF. In DNA, the CDR3 is TGTGCTAGCAGCTTGGGGGGGCCGGGAACCGGGGAGCTGTTTTTT.

This clone was detected only once. The chain is built from TRBV18 and TRBJ2-7; 9 positions agree with TRBD2. This CDR3 has 13 residues. The germline V gene encodes CDR1 KGHSH and CDR2 LQKENI. The V and J ends lost 6 bases and 6 bases, in that order; junction bases with no gene match: 6. CDR3 sequence reads: CASSSGLAAEQYF. The CDR3 DNA reads as TGTGCCAGCTCCTCGGGACTAGCCGCCGAGCAGTACTTC.

This clone was seen a few times. The rearrangement links TRBV18 to TRBJ2-7, with TRBD1 matching over 8 bases. There are 14 residues in the CDR3. The J segment lost 3 bases and the V segment lost 6 bases, leaving 7 bases of the junction unmatched. Germline-derived CDR1 and CDR2 are KGHSH and LQKENI. DNA for the CDR3: TGTGCCAGCTCGGGACAGGTTGGAGTCTACGAGCAGTACTTC. Its protein product is CASSGQVGVYEQYF.

This rearrangement joins TRBV18 to TRBJ1-3; D unresolved. The V gene's germline CDR1 is KGHSH and CDR2 LQKENI. V shed 3 bases and J shed 0 bases, with 9 bases lying between them. The CDR3 consists of 15 residues. CDR3 bases: TGTGCCAGCTCACCCGCCCCGGGCTCTGGAAACACCATATATTTT. It codes for CASSPAPGSGNTIYF.

CDR3: CASSASGGAWETQYF. The CDR3 coding sequence is TGTGCCAGCAGCGCTAGCGGGGGGGCGTGGGAGACCCAGTACTTC. This sequence joins TRBV9 and TRBJ2-5; the match to TRBD2 covers 12 bases. The CDR3 has 15 amino acids. The germline V gene has CDR1 SGDLS and CDR2 YYNGEE. Unmatched junction bases numbered 5, after V lost 3 bases and J lost 5 bases.

The rearrangement joins TRBV6-5 to TRBJ2-1, with TRBD2 identical over 7 bases. This CDR3 comprises 12 residues. CDR1 is MNHEY, CDR2 SVGAGI, per germline. V lost 7 bases, J lost 10 bases, and 7 bases stayed unmatched. The CDR3: CASTREAGEQFF. The CDR3 DNA reads TGTGCCAGCACTCGGGAGGCGGGGGAGCAGTTCTTC.

This clone was counted once. The chain combines TRBV6-5 with TRBJ2-7; TRBD1 matches at 9 bases. V gave up 6 bases and J gave up 6 bases; unmatched junction bases: 9. CDR3 size: 14 residues. Germline CDR1 and CDR2: MNHEY and SVGAGI. CDR3 nucleotide sequence: TGTGCCAGCAGAAAGGGACAGGGCAATCTCGAGCAGTACTTC. Its translation is CASRKGQGNLEQYF.